This T cell receptor beta chain was profiled in a study of cytomegalovirus exposure and HLA in healthy donors. Germline CDR1 and CDR2: MDHEN and SYDVKM. The CDR3 sequence is 14 residues long. The V gene lost 7 bases and the J gene lost 4 bases, with 16 bases spanning the gap. In regard to this clone: The antigen is unknown. Other DNA sequences in this sample translate to the same CDR3.

Broader study findings: Presence/absence analysis assumed near-uniform sequencing depth across donors.

PCR was performed using 60 Vbeta and 13 Jbeta primers. Repertoires were generated with immunoSEQ multiplex PCR, while TCRdb's copy carries only in-frame clones and drops some. Found here are roughly 190,000 clones; the top ten clones hold approximately 6.4%. The chain employs TRBV28 and TRBJ1-2; D is perhaps TRBD1 (5 bases). Sequenced material: PBMCs. The receptor was derived from a man aged 30 to 39 in good health and CMV-seronegative. The CDR3 is CASTPSGVGYGYTF. In DNA, the CDR3 is TGTGCCAGCACCCCATCGGGGGTTGGCTATGGCTACACCTTC.